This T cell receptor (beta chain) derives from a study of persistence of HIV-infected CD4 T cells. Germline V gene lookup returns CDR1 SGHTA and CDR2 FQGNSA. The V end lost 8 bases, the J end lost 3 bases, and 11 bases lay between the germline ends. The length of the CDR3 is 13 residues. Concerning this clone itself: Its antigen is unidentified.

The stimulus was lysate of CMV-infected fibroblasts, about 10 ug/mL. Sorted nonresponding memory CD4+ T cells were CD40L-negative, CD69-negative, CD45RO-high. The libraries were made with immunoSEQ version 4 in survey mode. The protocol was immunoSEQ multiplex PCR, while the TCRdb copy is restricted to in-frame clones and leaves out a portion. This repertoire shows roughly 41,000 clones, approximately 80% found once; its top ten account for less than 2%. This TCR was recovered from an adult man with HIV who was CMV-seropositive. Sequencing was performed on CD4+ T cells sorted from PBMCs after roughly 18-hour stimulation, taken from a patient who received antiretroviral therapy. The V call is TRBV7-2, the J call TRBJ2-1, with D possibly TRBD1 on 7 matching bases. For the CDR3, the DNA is TGTGCCAGCGCCCAGGGGGGCTACAATGAGCAGTTCTTC. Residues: CASAQGGYNEQFF.